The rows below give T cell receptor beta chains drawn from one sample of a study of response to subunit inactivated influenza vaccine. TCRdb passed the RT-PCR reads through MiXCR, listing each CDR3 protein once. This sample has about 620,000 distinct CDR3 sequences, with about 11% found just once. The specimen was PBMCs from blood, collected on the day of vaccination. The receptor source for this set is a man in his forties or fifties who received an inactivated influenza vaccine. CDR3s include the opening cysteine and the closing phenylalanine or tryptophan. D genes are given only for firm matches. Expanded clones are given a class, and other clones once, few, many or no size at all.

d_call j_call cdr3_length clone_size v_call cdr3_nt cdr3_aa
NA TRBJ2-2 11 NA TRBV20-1 TGCAGTGCTAGAGATTCAGGGGAGCTGTTTTTT CSARDSGELFF
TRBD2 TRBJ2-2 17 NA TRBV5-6 TGTGCCAGCAGCTTTCTAGCGGGGGCCCGAGACACCGGGGAGCTGTTTTTT CASSFLAGARDTGELFF
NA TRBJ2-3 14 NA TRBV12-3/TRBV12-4 TGTGCCAGCAGTTTATGGGGGGAAACAGATACGCAGTATTTT CASSLWGETDTQYF
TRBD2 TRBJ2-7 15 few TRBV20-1 TGCAGTGCTAGATATTCGGGCGGGAGAAGGGGCGAGCAGTACTTC CSARYSGGRRGEQYF
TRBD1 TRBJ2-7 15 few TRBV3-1 TGTGCCAGCAGCCAAAGGACAGGGCTAAGTAACGAGCAGTACTTC CASSQRTGLSNEQYF
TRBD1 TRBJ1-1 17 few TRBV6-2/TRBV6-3 TGTGCCAGCAGTTACGGGAGGGACAGGCGAATGAACACTGAAGCTTTCTTT CASSYGRDRRMNTEAFF
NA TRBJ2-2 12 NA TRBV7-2 TGTGCCAGCACCCGAATCACCGGGGAGCTGTTTTTT CASTRITGELFF
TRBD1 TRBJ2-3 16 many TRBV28 TGTGCCAGCAGTCCTTTACACCAGACAGGGGCAGATACGCAGTATTTT CASSPLHQTGADTQYF
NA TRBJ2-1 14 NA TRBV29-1 TGCAGCGTTGCGGCGGAGAGCTCCTACAATGAGCAGTTCTTC CSVAAESSYNEQFF
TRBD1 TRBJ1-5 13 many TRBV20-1 TGCAGTGCCAGGGACAGGACGAATCAGCCCCAGCATTTT CSARDRTNQPQHF
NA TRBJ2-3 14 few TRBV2 TGTGCCAGCAGTGTTTCCAGCTACACAGATACGCAGTATTTT CASSVSSYTDTQYF
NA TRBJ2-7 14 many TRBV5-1 TGCGCCAGCAGCTTGGGGCAGTTCAAGTCCGAGCAGTACTTC CASSLGQFKSEQYF
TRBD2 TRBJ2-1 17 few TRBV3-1 TGTGCCAGCAGCCAAGGTTGGGGACTAGCGGGGAACAATGAGCAGTTCTTC CASSQGWGLAGNNEQFF
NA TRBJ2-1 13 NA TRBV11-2 TGTGCCAGCAGCTACGGGACCCCAAATGAGCAGTTCTTC CASSYGTPNEQFF
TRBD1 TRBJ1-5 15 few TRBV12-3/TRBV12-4 TGTGCCAGCAGTTTTGAACAGGGGAACAAGCAGCCCCAGCATTTT CASSFEQGNKQPQHF
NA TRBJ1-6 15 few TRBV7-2 TGTGCCAGCAGCTTAGCTCTGGGGGCGGGTTCACCCCTCCACTTT CASSLALGAGSPLHF
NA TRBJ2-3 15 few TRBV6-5 TGTGCCAGCAGTTACGGGCAGTTGAACACAGATACGCAGTATTTT CASSYGQLNTDTQYF
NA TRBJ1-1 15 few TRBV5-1 TGCGCCAGCAGCTTGGGTATAGCTACGAACACTGAAGCTTTCTTT CASSLGIATNTEAFF
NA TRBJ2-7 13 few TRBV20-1 TGCAGTGCTAGACCCGTGACTAGCTACGAGCAGTACTTC CSARPVTSYEQYF
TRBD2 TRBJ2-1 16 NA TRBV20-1 TGCAGTGCTAGACCTACGGAGGTAGCGGGAGTGAATGAGCAGTTCTTC CSARPTEVAGVNEQFF
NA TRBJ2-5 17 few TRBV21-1 TGTGCCAGCAGCAATGGGGACAGGGGCTTCCCCCAAGAGACCCAGTACTTC CASSNGDRGFPQETQYF
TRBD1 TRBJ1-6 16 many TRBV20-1 TGCAGTGTCAAGTCAACCGAGGGGGCTTCGTATTCACCCCTCCACTTT CSVKSTEGASYSPLHF
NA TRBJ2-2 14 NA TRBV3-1 TGTGCCAGCAGCCAAGCGGACACTTTCGGGGAGCTGTTTTTT CASSQADTFGELFF
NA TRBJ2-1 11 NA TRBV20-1 TGCAGTGTGAAGCAATCACATGAGCAGTTCTTC CSVKQSHEQFF
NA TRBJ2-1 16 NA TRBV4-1 TGCGCCAGCAGCCAAGATCCCCGGCCGGCGATAAATGAGCAGTTCTTC CASSQDPRPAINEQFF
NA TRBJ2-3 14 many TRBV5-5 TGTGCCAGCAGCTTTCGGCTTAGCACAGATACGCAGTATTTT CASSFRLSTDTQYF
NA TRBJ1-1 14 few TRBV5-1 TGCGCCAGCAGCCGTGTTCGGGGGTCGACTGAAGCTTTCTTT CASSRVRGSTEAFF
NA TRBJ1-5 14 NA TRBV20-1 TGCAGTGCTAGACAGGGAAGGGGCAATCAGCCCCAGCATTTT CSARQGRGNQPQHF
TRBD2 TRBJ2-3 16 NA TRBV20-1 TGCAGTGCTAGAGACCTCAGTCGCGGGAGGACAGATACGCAGTATTTT CSARDLSRGRTDTQYF
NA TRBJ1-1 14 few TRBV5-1 TGCGCCAGCAGCTTGACAGGGACTGGCACTGAAGCTTTCTTT CASSLTGTGTEAFF
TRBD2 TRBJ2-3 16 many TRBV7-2 TGTGCCAGCAGAACGGAACGACTAGCTAGCACAGATACGCAGTATTTT CASRTERLASTDTQYF
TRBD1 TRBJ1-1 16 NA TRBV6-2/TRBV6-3 TGTGCCAGCAGTTACTCGGTCGGACAGGGGGCCACTGAAGCTTTCTTT CASSYSVGQGATEAFF
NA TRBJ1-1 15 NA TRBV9 TGTGCCAGCAGCGTAGGATGGGCGGGGACCACTGAAGCTTTCTTT CASSVGWAGTTEAFF
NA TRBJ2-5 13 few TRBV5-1 TGCGCCAGCAGCAAGGGTGTGACGGAGACCCAGTACTTC CASSKGVTETQYF
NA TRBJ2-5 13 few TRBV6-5 TGTGCCAGCAGTTGGATCTCGGGGGAGACCCAGTACTTC CASSWISGETQYF
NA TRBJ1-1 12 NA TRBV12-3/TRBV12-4 TGTGCCAGCAGTTTTTGGGAAGGTGAAGCTTTCTTT CASSFWEGEAFF
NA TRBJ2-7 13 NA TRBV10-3 TGTGCCATCAGTGAGGGAGTCAGTTACGAGCAGTACTTC CAISEGVSYEQYF
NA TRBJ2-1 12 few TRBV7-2 TGTGCCAGCAGCTTAGAGTGGGGGTTGAAGTTCTTC CASSLEWGLKFF
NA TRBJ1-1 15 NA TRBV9 TGTGCCAGCAGCGTAGACCCCTTCTCGGACACTGAAGCTTTCTTT CASSVDPFSDTEAFF
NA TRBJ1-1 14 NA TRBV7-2 TGTGCCAGCAGCGCTTCTGGGTGGGACACTGAAGCTTTCTTT CASSASGWDTEAFF
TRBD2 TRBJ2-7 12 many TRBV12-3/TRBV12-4 TGTGCCAGTTCCTCGGGGGGGGTCGAGCAGTACTTC CASSSGGVEQYF
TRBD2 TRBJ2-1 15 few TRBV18 TGTGCCAGCTCACCACCAGGACTAGGAACCAATGAGCAGTTCTTC CASSPPGLGTNEQFF
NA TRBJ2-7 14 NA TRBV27 TGTGCCAGCAGTTTCCGGGACTCCAACTACGAGCAGTACTTC CASSFRDSNYEQYF
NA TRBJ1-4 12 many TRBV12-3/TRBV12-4 TGTGCCAGCAGTTTCTGGGGTGAAAAACTGTTTTTT CASSFWGEKLFF
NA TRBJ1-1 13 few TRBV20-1 TGCAGTGCTAGGAAGGACGGTAACACTGAAGCTTTCTTT CSARKDGNTEAFF
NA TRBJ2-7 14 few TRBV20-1 TGCAGTGCCCGGGGCGGGATTAACTCCTACGAGCAGTACTTC CSARGGINSYEQYF